The clone carrying this T cell receptor (beta chain) was detected only once. One junction end disagrees with the germline gene, perhaps due to a read error. The sample originates from a study of glioma-infiltrating T cells. The iRepertoire nested amplicon-rescue multiplex PCR amplified TCR alpha and beta CDR3s from RNA. Input was 100-400 ng of tissue mRNA or PBMC total RNA. TCRdb reprocessed the multiplex PCR reads with MiXCR, giving one entry per CDR3 protein. This table holds tens of thousands of distinct CDR3 sequences, 23% found once. Per the germline V gene, CDR1 is LGHDT and CDR2 is YNNKEL (reference sequence). The CDR3 has 17 residues.

The source is a human donor with low-grade glioma or glioblastoma, undergoing nonglioma brain surgery, or in good health (not recorded which). The sample was glioma tissue, nonneoplastic brain tissue, or PBMCs (not recorded which). The rearrangement joins TRBV3-1 to TRBJ2-2; TRBD2 matches 10 bases. The CDR3 DNA reads as TGTGCCAGCAGCCAGCCGGGACTAGCGAGAACCACCGGGGAGCTGCTTTTT. As protein: CASSQPGLARTTGELLF.